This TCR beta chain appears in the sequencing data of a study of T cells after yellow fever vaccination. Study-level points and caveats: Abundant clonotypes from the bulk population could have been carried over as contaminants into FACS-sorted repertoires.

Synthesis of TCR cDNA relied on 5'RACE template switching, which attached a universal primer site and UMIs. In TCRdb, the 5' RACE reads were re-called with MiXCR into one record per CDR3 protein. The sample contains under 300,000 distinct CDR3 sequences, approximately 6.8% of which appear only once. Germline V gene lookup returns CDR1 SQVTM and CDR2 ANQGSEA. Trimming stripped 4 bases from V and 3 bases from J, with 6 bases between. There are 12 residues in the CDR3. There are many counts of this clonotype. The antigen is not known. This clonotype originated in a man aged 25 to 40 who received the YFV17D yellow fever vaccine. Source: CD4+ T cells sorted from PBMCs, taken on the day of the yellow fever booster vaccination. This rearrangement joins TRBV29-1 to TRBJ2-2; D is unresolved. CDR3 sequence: CSVGHDTGELFF. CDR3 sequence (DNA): TGCAGCGTTGGTCACGACACCGGGGAGCTGTTTTTT.